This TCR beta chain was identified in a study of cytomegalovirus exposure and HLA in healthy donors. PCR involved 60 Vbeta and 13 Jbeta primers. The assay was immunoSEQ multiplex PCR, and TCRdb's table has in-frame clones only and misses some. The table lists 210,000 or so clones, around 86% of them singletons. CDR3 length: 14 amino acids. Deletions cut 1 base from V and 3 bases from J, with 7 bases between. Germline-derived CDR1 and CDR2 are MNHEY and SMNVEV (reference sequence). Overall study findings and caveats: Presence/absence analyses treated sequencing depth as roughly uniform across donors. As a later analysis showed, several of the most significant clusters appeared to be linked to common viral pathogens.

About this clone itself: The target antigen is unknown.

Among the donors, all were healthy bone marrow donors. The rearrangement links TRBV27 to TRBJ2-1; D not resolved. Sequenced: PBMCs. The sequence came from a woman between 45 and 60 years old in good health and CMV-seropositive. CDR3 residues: CASSLWADYNEQFF. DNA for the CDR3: TGTGCCAGCAGTTTATGGGCTGACTACAATGAGCAGTTCTTC.